The 32 T cell receptor beta chains reported below all come from one sample, sequenced in a study of blood T cell repertoires in COVID-19. Repertoires were generated with immunoSEQ multiplex PCR, while TCRdb's copy carries only in-frame clones and drops some. The sample contains about 220,000 clones, about 91% of which appear only once. Material: PBMCs or T cells enriched from blood (not recorded which). Every receptor here comes from a woman aged 40-49 years with acute COVID-19.

A word on this clone: Other DNA variants within this sample encode the same CDR3. V and J are TRBV7-2 and TRBJ1-2; 7 bases are a match to TRBD1. The CDR3 sequence is 13 residues long. V was clipped by 2 bases and J by 4 bases; unmatched bases: 1. Germline lookup yields CDR1 SGHTA and CDR2 FQGNSA. The CDR3 region has the DNA TGTGCCAGCAGCTTAAACAGGGGCTATGGCTACACCTTC. It translates to CASSLNRGYGYTF.

The chain employs TRBV29-1 and TRBJ2-2, with unresolved D. Looked up from germline, CDR1 is SQVTM and CDR2 is ANQGSEA. This CDR3 contains 14 residues. The V gene lost 4 bases and the J gene lost 1 base, with 10 bases spanning the gap. The CDR3 DNA reads as TGCAGCGTTGGCGGCCGAATGAACACCGGGGAGCTGTTTTTT. Its translation: CSVGGRMNTGELFF.

CDR3 sequence: CASSERGEGQRGTDTQYF. In nucleotides, the CDR3 is TGTGCCAGCAGTGAAAGGGGTGAAGGCCAGCGGGGCACAGATACGCAGTATTTT. The J gene is TRBJ2-3, the V gene TRBV2; a weak D match, TRBD2 (6 bases). Trimming cost V 2 bases and J 1 base, with 19 bases left between them. There are 18 residues in the CDR3. Germline V CDR1 and CDR2: SNHLY, FYNNEI.

The J gene is TRBJ2-3, the V gene TRBV5-1; D call uncertain. Trimming removed 0 bases at V and 4 bases at J, with 9 bases between. The CDR3 extends over 14 amino acids. Germline values: CDR1 SGHRS, CDR2 YFSETQ. DNA of the CDR3: TGCGCCAGCAGCTTGGACCCTAACGCAGATACGCAGTATTTT. Translation gives CASSLDPNADTQYF.

The chain recombines TRBV4-1 with TRBJ2-1; TRBD2 matches at 11 bases. V was clipped by 2 bases and J by 9 bases; unmatched bases: 6. The CDR3 has 15 residues. Germline lookup yields CDR1 MGHRA and CDR2 YSYEKL. Here the CDR3 DNA reads TGCGCCAGCAGCCAATTACCGACTAGCGGGATTGAGCAGTTCTTC. Protein: CASSQLPTSGIEQFF.

V usage is TRBV6-2 or TRBV6-3 and J usage is TRBJ1-1, with D hard to call. This CDR3 has 15 amino acids. V was trimmed by 2 bases and J by 1 base, leaving 11 bases between them. Germline loops: CDR1 MNHEY, CDR2 SVGEGT. The CDR3 spells CASSYPTGENTEAFF. CDR3 nucleotides: TGTGCCAGCAGTTACCCCACCGGGGAGAACACTGAAGCTTTCTTT.

This chain links TRBV5-1 with TRBJ1-3; possibly TRBD1 for D (5 bases). This CDR3 region has 14 residues. Trimming left V 7 bases short and J 4 bases short, with 15 bases between. Germline loops: CDR1 SGHRS, CDR2 YFSETQ. As DNA, the CDR3 is TGCGCCAGCCATCCCGGGGGGACCGGAAACACCATATATTTT. It codes for CASHPGGTGNTIYF.

The V and J genes are TRBV19 and TRBJ2-3; D unresolved. The CDR3 has 14 amino acids. The germline V gene encodes CDR1 LNHDA and CDR2 SQIVND (reference sequence). V was shortened by 3 bases and J by 0 bases, with 7 bases between the two germline ends. CDR3 sequence (DNA): TGTGCCAGTAGTATCACCGGGAGCACAGATACGCAGTATTTT. Translation gives CASSITGSTDTQYF.

V is TRBV7-9 and J is TRBJ2-2; D is unclear. V shed 1 base and J shed 10 bases, with 10 bases lying between them. Germline V gene lookup returns CDR1 SEHNR and CDR2 FQNEAQ (reference sequence). The CDR3 spans 13 residues. As DNA, the CDR3 is TGTGCCAGCAGCTTAGTGATGGGCGAGGAGCTGTTTTTT. It yields the protein CASSLVMGEELFF.

The chain joins TRBV3-1 (or the pseudogene TRBV3-2) to TRBJ2-1; 8 bases align to TRBD1. Germline values: CDR1 LGHDT, CDR2 YNNKEL (reference sequence). The CDR3 contains 18 residues. The V segment lost 5 bases and the J segment 8 bases; nucleotides outside the gene matches: 20. In nucleotides, the CDR3 is TGTGCCAGCAGCTTTCGACCCTCGGACAGGGAAGGTTGCGATGAGCAGTTCTTC. This gives the protein CASSFRPSDREGCDEQFF.

This clone was observed a handful of times. In DNA, the CDR3 is TGCGCCAGCAGCTTGGTTCTGGGACAGAACTATGGCTACACCTTC. Translated: CASSLVLGQNYGYTF. The J gene is TRBJ1-2, the V gene TRBV5-1; 7 bases are shared with TRBD1. Germline values: CDR1 SGHRS, CDR2 YFSETQ. There are 15 residues in the CDR3. With V trimmed by 0 bases and J by 2 bases, 4 bases remained unmatched.

Of note for this clone: The junction does not match germline at one end; this may be a read error. The CDR3 nucleotides read TGTGCTAGCAGCTTCCCTTCGGGTTTGGCGGGAGGCCCAAATGAGCAGTTCTTC. It codes for CASSFPSGLAGGPNEQFF. The chain couples TRBV7-7 to TRBJ2-1; TRBD2 matches at 8 bases. The CDR3 contains 18 residues. Germline CDR1 SSHAT, CDR2 FNYEAQ (reference sequence).

V usage is TRBV9 and J usage is TRBJ2-5, with 10 bases that match TRBD2. V was pared by 2 bases and J by 4 bases, with 5 bases of the junction left unmatched. Germline V gives CDR1 SGDLS, CDR2 YYNGEE. The CDR3 is 15 residues long. The CDR3 here is CASSVSLAGVETQYF. In DNA, the CDR3 is TGTGCCAGCAGCGTTTCCCTAGCGGGAGTAGAGACCCAGTACTTC.

V gene TRBV7-2 combines with J gene TRBJ1-4, with a possible D match to TRBD1 (6 bases). Looked up from germline, CDR1 is SGHTA and CDR2 is FQGNSA. V was cut by 5 bases and J by 7 bases, with 14 bases left in between. This CDR3 is 14 amino acids long. This chain's CDR3 is CASSKQGIGEKLFF. For the CDR3, the DNA is TGTGCCAGCAGCAAACAGGGAATCGGTGAAAAACTGTTTTTT.

The chain links TRBV5-1 to TRBJ1-1; unclear D gene. The germline V gene has CDR1 SGHRS and CDR2 YFSETQ. This CDR3 has 13 residues. The germline V and J ends were trimmed by 5 bases and 8 bases, with 16 bases remaining between them. The CDR3 coding sequence is TGCGCCAGCAGGCGTGTCCCCGTGGAGGAAGCTTTCTTT. Translated, it gives CASRRVPVEEAFF.

The chain links TRBV7-2 to TRBJ2-1, with D possibly TRBD2 on 5 matching bases. Trimming pared 3 bases from V and 7 bases from J, leaving 7 bases between. Per the germline V gene, CDR1 is SGHTA and CDR2 is FQGNSA. The CDR3 has 12 amino acids. As DNA, the CDR3 is TGTGCCAGCAGCTTTGGACTTAATGAGCAGTTCTTC. It codes for CASSFGLNEQFF.

The V call is TRBV5-1, the J call TRBJ2-7, with TRBD1 identical over 8 bases. V shed 4 bases and J 1 base; nucleotides not matched to a gene: 10. The CDR3 length is 16 residues. Germline CDR1 SGHRS, CDR2 YFSETQ. The CDR3 loop is CASSPVVGQGSYEQYF. The DNA of the CDR3 is TGCGCCAGCAGCCCGGTAGTCGGACAGGGATCCTACGAGCAGTACTTC.

Of note for this clone: Other DNA sequences in the same sample also yield this CDR3. The chain recombines TRBV5-1 with TRBJ2-1, with 10 bases identical to TRBD2. Per germline, CDR1 SGHRS and CDR2 YFSETQ. Germline trimming cut 7 bases from V and 5 bases from J; bases unmatched to any gene: 3. The CDR3 sequence is 13 residues long. The CDR3 sequence: CASRTSGNNEQFF. CDR3 sequence (DNA): TGCGCCAGCCGGACTAGCGGTAACAATGAGCAGTTCTTC.

The rearrangement uses TRBV6-4 and TRBJ1-1; 8 bases line up with TRBD1. J was trimmed by 5 bases and V by 4 bases; bases with no gene match: 3. This CDR3 contains 13 residues. CDR1 and CDR2 (germline): MRHNA, SNTAGT. CDR3 residues: CASSAGQATEAFF. CDR3 in DNA: TGTGCCAGCAGTGCGGGACAGGCGACTGAAGCTTTCTTT.

The chain employs TRBV3-1 (or the pseudogene TRBV3-2) and TRBJ2-1, with a possible D match to TRBD2 (6 bases). V was clipped by 1 base and J by 6 bases, with 7 bases between them. Germline loops: CDR1 LGHDT, CDR2 YNNKEL (reference sequence). The CDR3 has 13 amino acids. The CDR3: CASSQGGVNEQFF. The CDR3 DNA reads TGTGCCAGCAGCCAAGGGGGGGTCAATGAGCAGTTCTTC.

The chain uses TRBV16 and TRBJ2-3; TRBD2 is a possible D gene (6 bases). V lost 3 bases, J lost 6 bases, and 7 bases lay in between. Germline CDR1 and CDR2: KGHSY and FQNENV. The CDR3 has 12 residues. DNA for the CDR3: TGTGCCAGCAGCCACCGGGGGGATACGCAGTATTTT. It encodes CASSHRGDTQYF.

The V and J genes are TRBV5-5 and TRBJ2-7, with D perhaps TRBD1 (5 bases). The CDR3 totals 16 residues. Trimming removed 0 bases from V and 0 bases from J, with 13 bases in between. CDR1 is SGHKS and CDR2 is YYEKEE in the germline V gene (reference sequence). The DNA of the CDR3 is TGTGCCAGCAGCTTGGAGGGCAGGGATAGCTCCTACGAGCAGTACGTC. Translated: CASSLEGRDSSYEQYV.

This clone was seen a single time. CDR3 in amino acids: CASSFTGSSTDTQYF. CDR3 DNA sequence: TGTGCCAGCAGCTTCACAGGGAGTAGCACAGATACGCAGTATTTT. The V call is TRBV5-5, the J call TRBJ2-3; possibly TRBD1 for D (6 bases). This CDR3 region has 15 residues. V gave up 2 bases and J gave up 0 bases, with 10 bases separating them. Germline V gene data show CDR1 as SGHKS and CDR2 as YYEKEE (reference sequence).

The V and J genes are TRBV11-3 and TRBJ2-2; 9 nucleotides match TRBD1. The germline V gene encodes CDR1 SGHNT and CDR2 YENEEA. J gave up 6 bases and V 5 bases, and 7 bases lay outside the gene matches. The CDR3 consists of 15 residues. The CDR3 DNA is TGTGCCAGCAGCAAGGGACAGGGTAGGGCCGGGGAGCTGTTTTTT. Translation gives CASSKGQGRAGELFF. The complete variable domain, with remaining parts taken from reference TRBV11-3 and TRBJ2-2, reads EAGVVQSPRYKIIEKKQPVAFWCNPISGHNTLYWYLQNLGQGPELLIRYENEEAVDDSQLPKDRFSAERLKGVDSTLKIQPAELGDSAVYLCASSKGQGRAGELFFGEGSRLTVL.

The V and J genes are TRBV4-3 and TRBJ1-2; possibly TRBD1 for D (5 bases). This CDR3 comprises 14 residues. Germline V CDR1 and CDR2: LGHNA, YSLEER. Trimming shortened V by 0 bases and J by 8 bases, and 13 bases separated the two germline ends. CDR3 in DNA: TGCGCCAGCAGCCAAGATTTAGCAGGGTTAGGCTACACCTTC. This gives the protein CASSQDLAGLGYTF.

The chain joins TRBV19 to TRBJ1-2; D is unresolved. The germline V and J ends were trimmed by 1 base and 4 bases, with 7 bases remaining between them. The CDR3 consists of 13 residues. Germline V CDR1 and CDR2: LNHDA, SQIVND (reference sequence). The CDR3 nucleotides are TGTGCCAGTAGTATAGTGAGCTTCTATGGCTACACCTTC. This sequence encodes CASSIVSFYGYTF.

This sequence joins TRBV7-8 and TRBJ2-7, with D perhaps TRBD2 (6 bases). The germline V gene has CDR1 SGHVS and CDR2 FQNEAQ. V lost 5 bases, J lost 6 bases, and 14 bases lay in between. This CDR3 is 13 amino acids long. In nucleotides, the CDR3 is TGTGCCAGCAGCGGAGGGTGGGGGGTCGAGCAGTACTTC. It codes for CASSGGWGVEQYF. The full variable domain, its missing parts supplied by reference TRBV7-8 and TRBJ2-7, is GAGVSQSPRYKVAKRGQDVALRCDPISGHVSLFWYQQALGQGPEFLTYFQNEAQLDKSGLPSDRFFAERPEGSVSTLKIQRTQQEDSAVYLCASSGGWGVEQYFGPGTRLTVT.

The V call is TRBV7-2, the J call TRBJ2-7; weak D call: TRBD1 (6 bases). The CDR3 contains 12 residues. Germline V gene lookup returns CDR1 SGHTA and CDR2 FQGNSA. V was pared by 6 bases and J by 8 bases, with 14 bases between. CDR3 nucleotides: TGTGCCAGCAGATACCACAGGGTTAAGCAGTACTTC. The encoded protein is CASRYHRVKQYF.

This chain links TRBV2 with TRBJ1-4, with 8 bases lining up with TRBD1. With 5 bases clipped from V and 14 bases from J, the junction kept 7 bases outside the gene matches. Germline V lookup: CDR1 SNHLY, CDR2 FYNNEI. This CDR3 comprises 12 residues. The CDR3 sequence is CASSWTGLGLFF. As DNA, the CDR3 is TGTGCCAGCAGTTGGACAGGGCTGGGGCTGTTTTTT.

The gene calls are TRBV30 and TRBJ2-6; D perhaps matches TRBD2 (6 bases). The germline V gene encodes CDR1 GTSNPN and CDR2 SVGIG (reference sequence). V was pared by 1 base and J by 0 bases, with 31 bases between. This CDR3 is built from 23 residues. CDR3 sequence: CAWSGLHNQGLRGRSSGANVLTF. The CDR3 DNA is TGTGCCTGGAGTGGCCTTCATAACCAGGGACTGAGGGGACGGAGCTCTGGGGCCAACGTCCTGACTTTC.

V is TRBV6-2 or TRBV6-3 and J is TRBJ2-7, with a tentative D call TRBD2 (6 bases). CDR3 length: 13 amino acids. CDR1 is MNHEY and CDR2 is SVGEGT in the germline V gene. V was clipped by 0 bases and J by 6 bases, with 9 bases between them. CDR3 residues: CASSYSLGGEQYV. The CDR3 region has the DNA TGTGCCAGCAGTTACTCATTGGGGGGCGAGCAGTACGTC.

In nucleotides, the CDR3 is TGTGCAAGTCGCTTATTCGGGACAGGGGGCAGAGAGACCCAGTACTTC. This gives the protein CASRLFGTGGRETQYF. The genes are TRBV12-2 and TRBJ2-5; TRBD1 reflects the table's D call only, with no check against the DNA. TRBV12-2 is an annotated pseudogene. CDR3 length: 16 amino acids.